The 21 T cell receptor beta chains given below trace back to one sample, sequenced in a study of naive and memory T cell subsets. The beta constant-region primer was an equimolar mix of two oligonucleotides covering TRBC1 and TRBC2. The ligated cDNA underwent four PCR rounds using SP2 and nested alpha and beta constant-region primers. TCRdb re-called the UMI-ligation and nested PCR reads with MiXCR, one entry per CDR3 protein. The sample contains 130,000 to 150,000 distinct CDR3 sequences, 20% to 25% of which appear only once. Antigens for these TCRs are unknown. General study results and limits: Especially in CD8 cells, naive repertoires contained a few larger clonotypes, possibly CD45RA-re-expressing memory cells.

The sequenced sample consisted of naive CD4+ T cells from blood. The receptors stem from a human donor in good health.

This chain joins TRBV7-2 and TRBJ2-7; perhaps D is TRBD1 or TRBD2 (5 bases each). The CDR3 has 12 amino acids. Per the germline V gene, CDR1 is SGHTA and CDR2 is FQGNSA. V shed 6 bases and J shed 7 bases, with 13 bases lying between them. The DNA for the CDR3 is TGTGCCAGCAGTCCGCCGGGGCCAGAGCAGTACTTC. Translated, it gives CASSPPGPEQYF.

This clonotype has at least ten counts. V is TRBV28 and J is TRBJ1-5; D gene uncertain. Trimming took off 4 bases at V and 8 bases at J, with 9 bases between the two ends. Germline V CDR1 and CDR2: MDHEN, SYDVKM. There are 12 residues in the CDR3. CDR3 DNA sequence: TGTGCCAGCAGTTCCGGCTGGGAGCCCCAGCATTTT. Translation: CASSSGWEPQHF.

There are a few counts of this clonotype. The V call is TRBV28, the J call TRBJ2-3, with TRBD2 matching over 7 bases. CDR3 length: 17 amino acids. The trim removed 5 bases at V and 0 bases at J, leaving 11 bases unmatched. Germline loops: CDR1 MDHEN, CDR2 SYDVKM. The CDR3 sequence is CASSPPRLAPSTDTQYF. The CDR3 coding sequence is TGTGCCAGCAGTCCCCCCCGACTAGCCCCGAGCACAGATACGCAGTATTTT.

This clonotype turned up a few times. This chain uses TRBV5-1 with TRBJ2-1; D is possibly TRBD2 (6 bases). The germline V and J ends were trimmed by 3 bases and 7 bases, with 23 bases remaining between them. The CDR3 loop spans 17 amino acids. From germline, CDR1 is SGHRS and CDR2 YFSETQ. Here the CDR3 DNA reads TGCGCCAGCAGCTCGGGGGACCCTAGTCGTCCGTGGAATGAGCAGTTCTTC. This encodes CASSSGDPSRPWNEQFF.

This clonotype appeared once. V is TRBV7-2 and J is TRBJ2-3; D gene unclear. There are 15 residues in the CDR3. The germline gives CDR1 SGHTA, CDR2 FQGNSA. The V end was cut by 4 bases, the J end by 2 bases, with 13 bases between. DNA for the CDR3: TGTGCCAGCAGCTCTTATCGCCCGACCACAGATACGCAGTATTTT. It specifies CASSSYRPTTDTQYF.

CDR3 in amino acids: CASSPERESPYEQYF. The CDR3 coding sequence is TGTGCCAGCAGTCCCGAGCGGGAGAGCCCCTACGAGCAGTACTTC. The V gene is TRBV7-2, the J gene TRBJ2-7; the match to TRBD2 covers 8 bases. CDR1 is SGHTA, CDR2 FQGNSA, per germline. The length of the CDR3 is 15 residues. V lost 6 bases and J lost 2; bases outside the gene matches: 9.

This clonotype occurred a few times. CDR3: CASSITGTGARRTYEQYF. The CDR3 nucleotides read TGTGCCAGCAGCATAACCGGGACAGGGGCCCGGAGGACCTACGAGCAGTACTTC. The chain is built from TRBV7-9 and TRBJ2-7, with 10 bases aligning to TRBD1. With V trimmed by 5 bases and J by 2 bases, 15 bases remained unmatched. The CDR3 length is 18 residues. Germline V gene sequence: CDR1 SEHNR, CDR2 FQNEAQ (reference sequence). Full variable domain (remainder filled in from reference TRBV7-9 and TRBJ2-7): DTGVSQNPRHKITKRGQNVTFRCDPISEHNRLYWYRQTLGQGPEFLTYFQNEAQLEKSRLLSDRFSAERPKGSFSTLEIQRTEQGDSAMYLCASSITGTGARRTYEQYFGPGTRLTVT.

This clonotype was recorded many times. The chain links TRBV29-1 to TRBJ2-2, with 10 bases matching TRBD2. The CDR3 consists of 14 residues. With V trimmed by 4 bases and J by 5 bases, 4 bases remained unmatched. Germline V gene data show CDR1 as SQVTM and CDR2 as ANQGSEA. The CDR3 region has the DNA TGCAGCGTTGGTGTAGCGGGAGGAACCGGGGAGCTGTTTTTT. Translated: CSVGVAGGTGELFF.

The table lists this clonotype with many counts. This chain links TRBV18 with TRBJ2-1; D uncertain. The germline V and J ends were trimmed by 2 bases and 0 bases, with 5 bases remaining between them. This CDR3 has 14 residues. CDR1 and CDR2 (germline): KGHSH, LQKENI. The CDR3 is CASSPGPSYNEQFF. The CDR3 DNA reads TGTGCCAGCTCACCAGGCCCCTCCTACAATGAGCAGTTCTTC.

The chain recombines TRBV10-3 with TRBJ1-6; TRBD1 is a possible D gene (5 bases). Germline values: CDR1 ENHRY, CDR2 SYGVKD. The CDR3 contains 18 residues. Trimming took off 4 bases at V and 6 bases at J, with 22 bases between the two ends. The CDR3 nucleotides are TGTGCCATCAGTGGGGCGGGAATAAAAATTGGGGCTAATTCACCCCTCCACTTT. This gives the protein CAISGAGIKIGANSPLHF.

The chain employs TRBV15 and TRBJ1-5, with D hard to call. V lost 0 bases and J 7 bases, leaving 7 bases between the germline ends. Looked up from germline, CDR1 is LNHNV and CDR2 is YYDKDF (reference sequence). There are 13 residues in the CDR3. The CDR3 protein is CATSREPEQPQHF. In DNA form, the CDR3 reads TGTGCCACCAGCAGAGAGCCTGAACAGCCCCAGCATTTT. The entire variable domain, with the rest obtained from reference TRBV15 and TRBJ1-5, is as follows: DAMVIQNPRYQVTQFGKPVTLSCSQTLNHNVMYWYQQKSSQAPKLLFHYYDKDFNNEADTPDNFQSRRPNTSFCFLDIRSPGLGDTAMYLCATSREPEQPQHFGDGTRLSIL.

This clonotype was seen at least ten times. The chain couples TRBV24-1 to TRBJ2-3, with 9 bases lining up with TRBD1. The CDR3 runs to 16 residues. The V gene end was trimmed by 3 bases and the J gene end by 4 bases; junction bases not matched to a gene: 7. Germline V gives CDR1 KGHDR, CDR2 SFDVKD. Here the CDR3 reads CATSDPRDRDSDTQYF. CDR3 DNA: TGTGCCACCAGTGATCCGCGGGACAGGGATTCAGATACGCAGTATTTT.

This clonotype was detected only a few times. CDR3 sequence (DNA): TGCGCCAGCAGCCTTTACGCGGAAGGCGGGGAGCTGTTTTTT. Its protein is CASSLYAEGGELFF. This chain links TRBV5-1 with TRBJ2-2; D call uncertain. V was cut by 4 bases and J by 7 bases, with 14 bases left in between. The CDR3 length is 14 residues. Germline loops: CDR1 SGHRS, CDR2 YFSETQ.

The sample holds many counts of this clonotype. The chain uses TRBV20-1 and TRBJ2-7; 8 bases map to TRBD1. The germline gives CDR1 DFQATT, CDR2 SNEGSKA (reference sequence). Losses at the gene ends were 4 bases for V and 5 bases for J; bases not matched to a gene: 7. This CDR3 is 13 amino acids long. The CDR3 DNA reads as TGCAGTGCTACCAGGGGGCGCATCGACGAGCAGTACTTC. This encodes CSATRGRIDEQYF.

The rearrangement links TRBV29-1 to TRBJ1-1; TRBD1 matches at 7 bases. Per germline, CDR1 SQVTM and CDR2 ANQGSEA. The length of the CDR3 is 13 residues. The trim removed 6 bases at V and 3 bases at J, leaving 7 bases unmatched. The DNA of the CDR3 is TGCAGCGTGTTCAGGGGGTCCGACACTGAAGCTTTCTTT. Translating gives CSVFRGSDTEAFF.

The chain employs TRBV27 and TRBJ2-3, with 15 bases fitting TRBD2. There are 19 residues in the CDR3. V lost 6 bases and J lost 1; bases outside the gene matches: 11. Germline CDR1 is MNHEY and CDR2 is SMNVEV (reference sequence). The CDR3 nucleotides read TGTGCCAGCAGCCCGGGACTAGCGGGAGGACCCCAAGGCACAGATACGCAGTATTTT. It specifies CASSPGLAGGPQGTDTQYF.

This clonotype was seen only a few times. V usage is TRBV20-1 and J usage is TRBJ1-5; D possibly corresponds to TRBD1 (5 bases). Germline assignment: CDR1 DFQATT and CDR2 SNEGSKA (reference sequence). Trimming took off 3 bases at V and 0 bases at J, with 12 bases between the two ends. This CDR3 is built from 15 residues. The CDR3 here is CSASREGYSNQPQHF. In DNA form, the CDR3 reads TGCAGTGCTAGCAGGGAGGGCTATAGCAATCAGCCCCAGCATTTT.

V usage is TRBV6-6 and J usage is TRBJ1-5; 8 nucleotides agree with TRBD1. Germline CDR1 is MNHNY and CDR2 is SVGAGI (reference sequence). The CDR3 sequence is 13 residues long. Germline trimming cut 10 bases from V and 4 bases from J; bases unmatched to any gene: 6. CDR3 protein: CATEDRVNQPQHF. CDR3 DNA sequence: TGTGCCACCGAGGACAGGGTGAATCAGCCCCAGCATTTT.

There are a few counts of this clonotype. This chain joins TRBV18 and TRBJ2-5; 8 bases are shared with TRBD1. J lost 4 bases, V lost 6 bases, and 4 bases had no gene match. CDR3 size: 13 residues. Germline V gene lookup returns CDR1 KGHSH and CDR2 LQKENI. The CDR3 reads CASSGQGGETQYF. The CDR3, as DNA: TGTGCCAGCTCCGGACAGGGCGGAGAGACCCAGTACTTC.

The V gene is TRBV11-2, the J gene TRBJ2-4; a weak D match, TRBD2 (5 bases). CDR3 length: 17 residues. CDR1 is SGHAT and CDR2 is FQNNGV in the germline V gene. Trimming cost V 6 bases and J 1 base, with 19 bases left between them. The CDR3 region has the DNA TGTGCCAGCAGGGGTGAACTAGGGCGCATGGCCAAAAACATTCAGTACTTC. Protein product: CASRGELGRMAKNIQYF.

This clonotype has a handful of counts. CDR3 coding DNA: TGTGCCAGCACGGGACACACTGAAGCTTTCTTT. Translation: CASTGHTEAFF. The rearrangement uses TRBV12-3 or TRBV12-4 and TRBJ1-1; TRBD1 might be the D (5 bases). The length of the CDR3 is 11 residues. Between the trimmed V and J ends, which lost 7 bases and 3 bases, there was a span of 6 bases.